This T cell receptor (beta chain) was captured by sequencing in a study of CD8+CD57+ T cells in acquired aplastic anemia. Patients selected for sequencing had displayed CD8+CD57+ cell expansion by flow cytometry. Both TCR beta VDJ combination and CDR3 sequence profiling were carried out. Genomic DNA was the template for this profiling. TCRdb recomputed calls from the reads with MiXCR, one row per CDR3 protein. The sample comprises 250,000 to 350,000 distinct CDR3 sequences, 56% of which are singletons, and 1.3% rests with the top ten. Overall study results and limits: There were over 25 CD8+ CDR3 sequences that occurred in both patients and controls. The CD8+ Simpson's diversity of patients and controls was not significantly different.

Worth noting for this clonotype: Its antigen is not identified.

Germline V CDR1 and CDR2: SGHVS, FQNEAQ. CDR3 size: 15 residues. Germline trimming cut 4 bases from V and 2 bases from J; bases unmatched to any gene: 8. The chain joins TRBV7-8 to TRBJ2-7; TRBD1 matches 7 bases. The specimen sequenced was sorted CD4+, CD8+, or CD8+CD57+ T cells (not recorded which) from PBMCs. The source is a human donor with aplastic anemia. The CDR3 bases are TGTGCCAGCAGCTATGTACCCCAGGGGGCCTACGAGCAGTACTTC. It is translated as CASSYVPQGAYEQYF.